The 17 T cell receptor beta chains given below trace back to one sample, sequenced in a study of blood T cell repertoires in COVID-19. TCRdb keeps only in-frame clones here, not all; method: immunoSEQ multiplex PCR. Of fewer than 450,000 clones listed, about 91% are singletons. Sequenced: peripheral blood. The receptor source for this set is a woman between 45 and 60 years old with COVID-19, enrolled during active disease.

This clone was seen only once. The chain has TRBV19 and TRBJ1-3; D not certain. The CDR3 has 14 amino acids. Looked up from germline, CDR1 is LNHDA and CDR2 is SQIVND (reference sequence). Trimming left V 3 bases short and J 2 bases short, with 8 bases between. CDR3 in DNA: TGTGCCAGTAGTATTCTAGAGGCTGGAAACACCATATATTTT. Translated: CASSILEAGNTIYF.

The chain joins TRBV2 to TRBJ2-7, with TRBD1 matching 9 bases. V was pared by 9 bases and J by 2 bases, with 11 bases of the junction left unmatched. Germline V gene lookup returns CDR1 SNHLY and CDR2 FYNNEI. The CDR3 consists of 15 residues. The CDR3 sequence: CARGLPGQGTYEQYF. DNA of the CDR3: TGTGCCAGGGGTCTTCCGGGACAGGGAACCTACGAGCAGTACTTC.

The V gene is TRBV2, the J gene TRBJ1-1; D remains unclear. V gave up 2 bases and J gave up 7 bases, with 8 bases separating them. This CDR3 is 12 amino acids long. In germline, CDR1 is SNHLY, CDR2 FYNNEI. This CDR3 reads CASSELRGEAFF. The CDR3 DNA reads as TGTGCCAGCAGTGAACTTCGGGGTGAAGCTTTCTTT.

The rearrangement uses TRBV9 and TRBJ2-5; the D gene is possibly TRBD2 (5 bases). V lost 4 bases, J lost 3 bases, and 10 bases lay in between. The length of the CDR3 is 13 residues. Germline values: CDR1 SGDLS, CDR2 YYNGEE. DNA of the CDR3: TGTGCCAGCAGCCGGGATCGAGAAGAGACCCAGTACTTC. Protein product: CASSRDREETQYF.

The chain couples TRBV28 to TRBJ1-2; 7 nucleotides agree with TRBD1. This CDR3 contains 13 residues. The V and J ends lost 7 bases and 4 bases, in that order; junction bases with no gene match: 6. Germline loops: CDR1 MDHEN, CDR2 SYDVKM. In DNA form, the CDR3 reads TGTGCCAGCAAACCAGGGGGACGCTATGGCTACACCTTC. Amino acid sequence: CASKPGGRYGYTF.

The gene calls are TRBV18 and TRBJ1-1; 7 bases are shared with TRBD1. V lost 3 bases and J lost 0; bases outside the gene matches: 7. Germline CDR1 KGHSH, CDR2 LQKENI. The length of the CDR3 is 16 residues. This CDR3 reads CASSPGTELLNTEAFF. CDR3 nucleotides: TGTGCCAGCTCACCCGGGACAGAGTTGCTGAACACTGAAGCTTTCTTT. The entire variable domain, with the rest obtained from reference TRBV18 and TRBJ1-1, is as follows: NAGVMQNPRHLVRRRGQEARLRCSPMKGHSHVYWYRQLPEEGLKFMVYLQKENIIDESGMPKERFSAEFPKEGPSILRIQQVVRGDSAAYFCASSPGTELLNTEAFFGQGTRLTVV.

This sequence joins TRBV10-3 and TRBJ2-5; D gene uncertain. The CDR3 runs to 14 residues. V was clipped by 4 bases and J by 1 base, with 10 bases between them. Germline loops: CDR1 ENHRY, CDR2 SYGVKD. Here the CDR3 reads CAISGYSLQETQYF. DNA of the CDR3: TGTGCCATCAGTGGCTATTCCCTCCAAGAGACCCAGTACTTC.

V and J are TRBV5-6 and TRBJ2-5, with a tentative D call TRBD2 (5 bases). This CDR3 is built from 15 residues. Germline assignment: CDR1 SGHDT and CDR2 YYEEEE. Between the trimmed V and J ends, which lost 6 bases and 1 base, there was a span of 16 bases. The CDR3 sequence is CASTTTSFGQETQYF. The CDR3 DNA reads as TGTGCCAGCACCACAACTAGTTTCGGCCAAGAGACCCAGTACTTC. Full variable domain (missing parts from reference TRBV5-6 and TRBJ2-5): DAGVTQSPTHLIKTRGQQVTLRCSPKSGHDTVSWYQQALGQGPQFIFQYYEEEERQRGNFPDRFSGHQFPNYSSELNVNALLLGDSALYLCASTTTSFGQETQYFGPGTRLLVL.

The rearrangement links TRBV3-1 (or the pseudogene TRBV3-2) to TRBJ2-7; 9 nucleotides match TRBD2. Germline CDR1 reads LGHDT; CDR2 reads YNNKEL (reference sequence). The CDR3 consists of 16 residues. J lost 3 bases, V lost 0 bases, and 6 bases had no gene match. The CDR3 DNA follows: TGTGCCAGCAGCCAAGATCTGGCGGGGGGGTTCTACGAGCAGTACTTC. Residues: CASSQDLAGGFYEQYF.

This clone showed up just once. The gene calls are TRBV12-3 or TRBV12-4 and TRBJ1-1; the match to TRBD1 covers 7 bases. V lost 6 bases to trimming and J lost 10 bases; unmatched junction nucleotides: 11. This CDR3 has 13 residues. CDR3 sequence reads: CASSTWGTERAFF. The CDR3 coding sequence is TGTGCCAGCAGCACATGGGGGACAGAGCGAGCTTTCTTT.

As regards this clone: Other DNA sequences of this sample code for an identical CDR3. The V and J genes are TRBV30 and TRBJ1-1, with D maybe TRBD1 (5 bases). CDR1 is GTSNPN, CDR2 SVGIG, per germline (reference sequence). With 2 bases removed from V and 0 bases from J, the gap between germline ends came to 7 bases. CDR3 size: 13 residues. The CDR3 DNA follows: TGTGCCTGGAGTAAGGGGTTGAACACTGAAGCTTTCTTT. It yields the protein CAWSKGLNTEAFF.

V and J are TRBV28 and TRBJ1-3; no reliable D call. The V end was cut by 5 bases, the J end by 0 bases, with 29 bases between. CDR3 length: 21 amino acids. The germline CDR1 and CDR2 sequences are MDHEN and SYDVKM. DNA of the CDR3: TGTGCCAGCAGTCTTTTTAATGCTCTTGGTCTGGGCTTCAGCTCTGGAAACACCATATATTTT. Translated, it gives CASSLFNALGLGFSSGNTIYF.

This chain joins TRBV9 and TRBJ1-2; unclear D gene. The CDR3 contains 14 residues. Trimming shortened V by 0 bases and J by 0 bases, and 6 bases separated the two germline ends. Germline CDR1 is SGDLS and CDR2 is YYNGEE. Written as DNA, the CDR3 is TGTGCCAGCAGCGTAGGGACTTCTAACTATGGCTACACCTTC. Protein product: CASSVGTSNYGYTF.

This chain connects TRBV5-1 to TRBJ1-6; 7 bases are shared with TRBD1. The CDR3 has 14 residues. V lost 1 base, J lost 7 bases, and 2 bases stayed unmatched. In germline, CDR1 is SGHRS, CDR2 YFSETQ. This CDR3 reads CASSLQGGNSPLHF. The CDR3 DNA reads TGCGCCAGCAGCTTGCAGGGGGGAAATTCACCCCTCCACTTT.

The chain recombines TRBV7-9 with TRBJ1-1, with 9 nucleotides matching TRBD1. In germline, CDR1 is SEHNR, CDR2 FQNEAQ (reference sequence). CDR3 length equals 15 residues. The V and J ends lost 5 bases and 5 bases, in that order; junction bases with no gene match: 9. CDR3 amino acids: CASSLQTGGITEAFF. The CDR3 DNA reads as TGTGCCAGCAGCCTCCAGACAGGGGGAATTACTGAAGCTTTCTTT.

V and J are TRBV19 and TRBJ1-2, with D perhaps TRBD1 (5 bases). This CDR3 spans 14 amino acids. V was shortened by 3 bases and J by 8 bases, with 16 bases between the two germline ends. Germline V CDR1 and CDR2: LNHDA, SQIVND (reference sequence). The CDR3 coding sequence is TGTGCCAGTAGTATTTGGGGGGATCGAGGCGGCTACACCTTC. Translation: CASSIWGDRGGYTF.

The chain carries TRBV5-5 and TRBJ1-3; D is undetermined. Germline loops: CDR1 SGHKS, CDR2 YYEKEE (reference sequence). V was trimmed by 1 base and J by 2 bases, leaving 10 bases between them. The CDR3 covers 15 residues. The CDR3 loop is CASSLSGFAGNTIYF. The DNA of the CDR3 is TGTGCCAGCAGCTTGTCAGGTTTTGCTGGAAACACCATATATTTT.